These 11 T cell receptor beta chains were all obtained from the same sample, sequenced in a study of blood T cell repertoires in COVID-19. Data came from immunoSEQ multiplex PCR; TCRdb stores just in-frame clones and leaves some out. The table lists tens of thousands of clones, approximately 80% of them singletons. Sequences were obtained from peripheral blood. These receptor sequences come from a middle-aged man with acute or convalescent COVID-19.

The chain carries TRBV6-1 and TRBJ2-7, with D unclear. This CDR3 is built from 11 residues. Between the trimmed V and J ends, which lost 1 base and 7 bases, there was a span of 5 bases. Germline V lookup: CDR1 MNHNS, CDR2 SASEGT. CDR3 bases: TGTGCCAGCAGTGAAGTTCCGGAGCAGTACTTC. It codes for CASSEVPEQYF.

The rearrangement uses TRBV5-5 and TRBJ1-4, with D unresolved. CDR3 size: 15 residues. Trimming removed 4 bases at V and 0 bases at J, with 10 bases between. CDR1 SGHKS and CDR2 YYEKEE come from the germline V gene (reference sequence). The CDR3 bases are TGTGCCAGCAGCGCCAAGCCCGCAACTAATGAAAAACTGTTTTTT. Translating gives CASSAKPATNEKLFF.

This chain uses TRBV6-5 with TRBJ1-3; the match to TRBD1 covers 7 bases. This CDR3 comprises 15 residues. The trim removed 6 bases at V and 2 bases at J, leaving 7 bases unmatched. The germline V gene encodes CDR1 MNHEY and CDR2 SVGAGI. The DNA of the CDR3 is TGTGCCAGCAGCCCGAGACAGGGAACTGGAAACACCATATATTTT. This sequence encodes CASSPRQGTGNTIYF.

The chain employs TRBV19 and TRBJ1-5; 8 bases match TRBD1. V was pared by 6 bases and J by 2 bases, with 3 bases of the junction left unmatched. This CDR3 contains 14 residues. Per the germline V gene, CDR1 is LNHDA and CDR2 is SQIVND (reference sequence). The CDR3 here is CASSLTGGNQPQHF. Here the CDR3 DNA reads TGTGCCAGTAGCCTGACAGGGGGCAATCAGCCCCAGCATTTT.

CDR3 loop: CASSSNRGGELFF. DNA for the CDR3: TGTGCCAGCAGTTCGAATCGGGGCGGGGAGCTGTTTTTT. V usage is TRBV12-3 or TRBV12-4 and J usage is TRBJ2-2; D is perhaps TRBD2 (5 bases). CDR3 length: 13 residues. Trimming took 4 bases from V and 7 from J, leaving 10 bases between them.

This chain uses TRBV3-1 (or the pseudogene TRBV3-2) with TRBJ1-1; maybe TRBD1 (5 bases). Germline loops: CDR1 LGHDT, CDR2 YNNKEL (reference sequence). CDR3 length equals 11 residues. V gave up 3 bases and J gave up 11 bases, with 10 bases separating them. The chain's CDR3 is CASSHGGEAFF. The CDR3, as DNA: TGTGCCAGCAGCCACGGAGGGGAGGCTTTCTTT.

This clone was observed a single time. This rearrangement joins TRBV5-4 to TRBJ1-1, with D maybe TRBD1 (6 bases). V was pared by 0 bases and J by 0 bases, with 18 bases between. The germline gives CDR1 SGHNT, CDR2 YYREEE (reference sequence). CDR3 length equals 18 residues. The CDR3 nucleotides are TGTGCCAGCAGCTTGGCATTTGGGCAGGGGATCATGAACACTGAAGCTTTCTTT. It translates to CASSLAFGQGIMNTEAFF. The variable domain in full, completed from reference TRBV5-4 and TRBJ1-1, reads ETGVTQSPTHLIKTRGQQVTLRCSSQSGHNTVSWYQQALGQGPQFIFQYYREEENGRGNFPPRFSGLQFPNYSSELNVNALELDDSALYLCASSLAFGQGIMNTEAFFGQGTRLTVV.

The V gene is TRBV24-1, the J gene TRBJ2-3; possibly TRBD2 for D (5 bases). The CDR3 has 13 residues. CDR1 and CDR2 from the germline V gene are KGHDR and SFDVKD. Trimming removed 5 bases from V and 4 bases from J, with 9 bases in between. This CDR3 reads CATSGWRADTQYF. In DNA, the CDR3 is TGTGCCACCAGTGGGTGGCGGGCAGATACGCAGTATTTT.

This chain links TRBV11-2 with TRBJ2-7, with D possibly being TRBD2 (6 bases). The CDR3 is 12 residues long. V shed 5 bases and J shed 7 bases, with 12 bases lying between them. CDR1 is SGHAT and CDR2 is FQNNGV in the germline V gene. This CDR3 reads CASSLRGDEQYF. DNA of the CDR3: TGTGCCAGCAGCCTGCGCGGGGATGAGCAGTACTTC.

The V gene is TRBV6-5, the J gene TRBJ1-2; 9 bases match TRBD1. With V trimmed by 10 bases and J by 5 bases, 14 bases remained unmatched. Germline V CDR1 and CDR2: MNHEY, SVGAGI. CDR3 length equals 15 residues. CDR3: CAISGGQGGSYGYTF. In DNA form, the CDR3 reads TGTGCCATCTCGGGGGGACAGGGAGGTAGTTATGGCTACACCTTC.

This chain links TRBV6-5 with TRBJ2-7; tentatively, D is TRBD1 (5 bases). The V end was cut by 4 bases, the J end by 2 bases, with 6 bases between. This CDR3 has 12 residues. Germline CDR1 and CDR2: MNHEY and SVGAGI. This CDR3 is CASSLDTYEQYF. CDR3 bases: TGTGCCAGCAGTTTGGACACCTACGAGCAGTACTTC.